The 7 T cell receptor beta chains below were found in one sample sequenced in a study of blood T cell repertoires in COVID-19 (dated by TCRdb to the early 2020s). Libraries were made using the immunoSEQ multiplex PCR assay. As stored in TCRdb, this immuneACCESS dataset retains in-frame rearrangements with V and J assigned. A fraction of the clones does not appear; measured against another copy, unresolved V genes explain less than half of the discrepancy, and the remainder lacks a known reason. This sample lists about 51,000 clones; approximately 86% were detected once. In total, the top ten clones hold 1.3% of the sample. The specimen was peripheral blood. The receptors come from a man aged 60-69 years with acute or convalescent COVID-19.

The rearrangement uses TRBV7-8 and TRBJ2-7, with D possibly matching TRBD1 (6 bases). The CDR3 contains 15 residues. Germline V gene sequence: CDR1 SGHVS, CDR2 FQNEAQ. V was shortened by 2 bases and J by 2 bases, with 13 bases between the two germline ends. Written as DNA, the CDR3 is TGTGCCAGCAGCTTAATCCAGGGGAATACCTACGAGCAGTACTTC. Translated: CASSLIQGNTYEQYF.

The CDR3 region has the DNA TGCGCCAGCAGCCCCCCCTCCGGACAGGGTATCTATGAGCAGTTCTTC. It specifies CASSPPSGQGIYEQFF. This chain uses TRBV4-1 with TRBJ2-1, with 8 bases lining up with TRBD1. This CDR3 comprises 16 residues. Germline CDR1 reads MGHRA; CDR2 reads YSYEKL. With V trimmed by 4 bases and J by 8 bases, 13 bases remained unmatched.

This clone was detected only once. The chain uses TRBV7-2 and TRBJ2-7; TRBD1 aligns across 7 bases. The trim removed 4 bases at V and 3 bases at J, leaving 3 bases unmatched. The CDR3 covers 13 residues. Per the germline V gene, CDR1 is SGHTA and CDR2 is FQGNSA. The CDR3 is CASSYDRDYEQYF. CDR3 sequence (DNA): TGTGCCAGCAGCTACGACAGGGACTACGAGCAGTACTTC.

This clone was seen more than once but under ten times. The chain combines TRBV13 with TRBJ2-5; 7 bases fit TRBD1. CDR1 PRHDT and CDR2 FYEKMQ come from the germline V gene (reference sequence). V dropped 2 bases and J dropped 5; count of bases not matched to a gene: 5. This CDR3 has 14 amino acids. The CDR3 DNA sequence: TGTGCCAGCAGCTTACATCAAGGGGGCGAGACCCAGTACTTC. This codes for CASSLHQGGETQYF.

This chain joins TRBV11-3 and TRBJ2-5, with D possibly matching TRBD1 (5 bases). Trimming pared 5 bases from V and 4 bases from J, leaving 14 bases between. CDR3 length: 14 residues. Germline V CDR1 and CDR2: SGHNT, YENEEA. CDR3 nucleotides: TGTGCCAGCAGCCGCCGTGCGCAGGGAGAGACCCAGTACTTC. Its translation is CASSRRAQGETQYF.

The chain couples TRBV19 to TRBJ1-2; maybe TRBD1 (6 bases). This CDR3 has 14 residues. Germline CDR1 LNHDA, CDR2 SQIVND (reference sequence). Trimming took 8 bases from V and 6 from J, leaving 19 bases between them. CDR3 sequence reads: CASETIGQSHGYTF. Written as DNA, the CDR3 is TGTGCCAGTGAAACGATCGGACAGAGCCATGGCTACACCTTC.

The V and J genes are TRBV2 and TRBJ2-5, with TRBD1 matching 8 bases. Germline trimming cut 6 bases from V and 5 bases from J; bases unmatched to any gene: 5. This CDR3 has 13 amino acids. The germline gives CDR1 SNHLY, CDR2 FYNNEI. CDR3 region: CASRADRAETQYF. Here the CDR3 DNA reads TGTGCCAGCAGAGCGGACAGGGCTGAGACCCAGTACTTC.